This T cell receptor beta chain was sequenced during a study of CD8+ T cells in alopecia areata. Background on the study: A regimen of oral tofacitinib, 5 to 10 mg twice daily, was given to treated patients.

This CDR3 has 13 amino acids. Germline values: CDR1 MNHEY, CDR2 SMNVEV (reference sequence). Study-wide results and limits: Clarity of TCR sharing across patients fell short of that in mice, possibly HLA-related.

Following RNA extraction, reverse transcription yielded cDNA that acted as the sequencing template. Produced via immunoSEQ multiplex PCR; TCRdb's table is partial and in-frame only. The sample records some 190,000 clones, 51% being singletons. Treatment indicated: oral pan-JAK inhibitor, 5-10 mg twice daily. As concerns this clone: Its antigen is undetermined.

Source: CD8+ T cells sorted from blood, taken at roughly week 52, from a patient treated with tofacitinib. The chain carries TRBV27 and TRBJ2-5; 10 bases fit TRBD1. The clonotype originates from a human donor with alopecia areata. The CDR3 sequence: CAAGDRGQETQYF. DNA for the CDR3: TGTGCTGCTGGGGACAGGGGCCAAGAGACCCAGTACTTC.